Shown below are 5 T cell receptor beta chains from a single sample sequenced in a study of T cell responses to AZD1222 COVID-19 vaccine (dated by TCRdb to the early 2020s). Library preparation employed the immunoSEQ multiplex PCR assay. In its TCRdb copy, this immuneACCESS table keeps in-frame sequences only and misses some clones. Where compared with another copy, unresolved V genes explain less than half of these, and the others have no known cause. The sample table shows about 88,000 clones, and approximately 91% are seen once. Of the sample, 4% to 5% falls within the top ten clones. The time point tag for this specimen amounts to: about 28 days (+/-7) after the second vaccine dose. The source material was peripheral blood, sampled 28 days after the second AZD1222 dose. The receptors were gathered from an adult who received the AZD1222 COVID-19 vaccine.

This clone was picked up a small number of times. This chain uses TRBV7-3 with TRBJ1-2; 9 bases align to TRBD1. The CDR3 has 15 amino acids. Trimming took 2 bases from V and 5 from J; bases not matched to a gene: 6. Germline V gene lookup returns CDR1 SGHTA and CDR2 FQGTGA. Here the CDR3 DNA reads TGTGCCAGCAGCTTATTCGGGGACAGGGATTATGGCTACACCTTC. This gives the protein CASSLFGDRDYGYTF. Full variable domain (rest looked up from reference TRBV7-3 and TRBJ1-2): GAGVSQTPSNKVTEKGKYVELRCDPISGHTALYWYRQSLGQGPEFLIYFQGTGAADDSGLPNDRFFAVRPEGSVSTLKIQRTERGDSAVYLCASSLFGDRDYGYTFGSGTRLTVV.

The V call is TRBV19, the J call TRBJ1-1, with 12 bases lining up with TRBD1. Germline-derived CDR1 and CDR2 are LNHDA and SQIVND (reference sequence). CDR3 length: 17 amino acids. The ends lost 5 bases at V and 1 base at J; junction bases unmatched: 8. The CDR3 here is CASSAGQGAPQNTEAFF. The CDR3 DNA follows: TGTGCCAGTAGTGCGGGACAGGGGGCCCCCCAGAACACTGAAGCTTTCTTT.

The chain links TRBV2 to TRBJ2-7; D is possibly TRBD1 (6 bases). From germline, CDR1 is SNHLY and CDR2 FYNNEI. CDR3 length: 12 amino acids. Trimming took 5 bases from V and 6 from J, leaving 11 bases between them. For the CDR3, the DNA is TGTGCCAGCAGTTCACAGGGATCCGAGCAGTACTTC. Encoded protein: CASSSQGSEQYF.

V gene TRBV6-6 combines with J gene TRBJ2-3; tentative D call: TRBD1 (6 bases). V gave up 8 bases and J gave up 2 bases, with 14 bases separating them. This CDR3 has 14 amino acids. Germline loops: CDR1 MNHNY, CDR2 SVGAGI (reference sequence). Written as DNA, the CDR3 is TGTGCCAGCGACCCGGGACAACTCACAGATACGCAGTATTTT. This encodes CASDPGQLTDTQYF.

The chain couples TRBV7-9 to TRBJ2-3; D unclear. Germline CDR1 and CDR2: SEHNR and FQNEAQ (reference sequence). The V gene lost 0 bases and the J gene lost 5 bases, with 9 bases spanning the gap. This CDR3 has 14 amino acids. The CDR3 sequence is CASSLARKGDTQYF. CDR3 bases: TGTGCCAGCAGCTTAGCGAGAAAGGGAGATACGCAGTATTTT.